The sequence of this T cell receptor (beta chain) was determined in a study of blood T cells in healthy people across ages. The use of a sample-barcoded 5' primer and a J-beta primer mix characterized a second PCR of about 7 to 12 cycles. TCRdb reanalysed the 5' RACE reads using MiXCR and keeps one entry per CDR3 protein. The sample holds approximately 730,000 distinct CDR3 sequences; roughly 50% are singletons and the top ten take about 38%. Germline CDR1 reads DFQATT; CDR2 reads SNEGSKA (reference sequence). The CDR3 is 15 residues long. Losses at the gene ends were 4 bases for V and 1 base for J; bases not matched to a gene: 9.

The sequence derives from a man older than 75 in good health. Sequenced: blood. J is TRBJ2-7 and V is TRBV20-1; 8 nucleotides match TRBD1. Here the CDR3 DNA reads TGCAGTGCTAAAACTCGACAGGGGCCTTCCTACGAGCAGTACTTC. Translated, it gives CSAKTRQGPSYEQYF.